A single sample gave rise to the 13 T cell receptor beta chains below, sequenced in a study of T-cell reconstitution after alpha-beta-depleted transplantation in children. TCRbeta library construction was performed incorporating unique molecular identifiers. A single record per CDR3 protein comes from TCRdb applying MiXCR to the PCR reads. The table shows about 1,000,000 distinct CDR3 sequences, with 25% to 30% occurring only once. This specimen was PBMCs, mostly from graft donor cells, taken 360 days after TCRalphabeta/CD19-depleted stem cell transplant. The source is a boy under two years old who had a stem cell transplant for SCID, so the T cells may come from the graft donor.

J is TRBJ2-7 and V is TRBV27; the match to TRBD1 covers 8 bases. The CDR3 runs to 15 residues. After removal of 1 base from V and 3 bases from J, the junction contained 5 bases not matched to a gene. From germline, CDR1 is MNHEY and CDR2 SMNVEV (reference sequence). The DNA of the CDR3 is TGTGCCAGCAGTTTATGGGGACAGGTCATCTACGAGCAGTACTTC. Translating it yields CASSLWGQVIYEQYF.

This chain uses TRBV5-1 with TRBJ2-6; a possible D gene is TRBD1 (5 bases). This CDR3 spans 18 amino acids. Germline values: CDR1 SGHRS, CDR2 YFSETQ. The V and J ends lost 1 base and 0 bases respectively, with 14 bases between them. The CDR3 sequence: CASSLSGPKSSGANVLTF. In nucleotides, the CDR3 is TGCGCCAGCAGCTTGTCAGGGCCTAAAAGCTCTGGGGCCAACGTCCTGACTTTC.

This rearrangement joins TRBV20-1 to TRBJ2-5, with a tentative D call TRBD2 (6 bases). The CDR3 loop spans 12 amino acids. Trimming cost V 5 bases and J 5 bases, with 12 bases left between them. Germline V gene sequence: CDR1 DFQATT, CDR2 SNEGSKA (reference sequence). CDR3 sequence (DNA): TGCAGTGCTCAAGGAGGGGCGGAGACCCAGTACTTC. Its protein is CSAQGGAETQYF.

This clonotype was observed a few times. The chain has TRBV12-3 or TRBV12-4 and TRBJ1-6, with D unresolved. The CDR3 is 15 amino acids. The ends were cut back, 6 bases at V and 8 bases at J, with 17 bases in the middle. The CDR3 sequence: CASRRIPGTDSPLHF. The CDR3 bases are TGTGCCAGCAGACGAATCCCGGGTACGGATTCACCCCTCCACTTT.

This chain joins TRBV19 and TRBJ2-1; tentatively, D is TRBD1 (5 bases). The germline CDR1 and CDR2 sequences are LNHDA and SQIVND (reference sequence). Trimming removed 5 bases from V and 7 bases from J, with 12 bases in between. This CDR3 is 13 amino acids long. CDR3 in DNA: TGTGCCAGTAGTGTGATACAGGCTAATGAGCAGTTCTTC. Residues: CASSVIQANEQFF.

J is TRBJ2-4 and V is TRBV5-6, with 7 bases matching TRBD1. Germline V gives CDR1 SGHDT, CDR2 YYEEEE. The CDR3 has 17 residues. The ends lost 0 bases at V and 2 bases at J; junction bases unmatched: 8. The CDR3 nucleotides read TGTGCCAGCAGCTTGGGACAGGGATTGGCAACCAAAAACATTCAGTACTTC. Its translation: CASSLGQGLATKNIQYF.

This clonotype was counted a few times. The rearrangement joins TRBV7-6 to TRBJ2-2, with 9 nucleotides matching TRBD2. The CDR3 contains 16 residues. The junction had 8 bases not matched to a gene; V was cut back by 2 bases and J by 7 bases. Germline V gives CDR1 SGHVS, CDR2 FNYEAQ. The CDR3 spells CASSLPGLALNGELFF. The CDR3 DNA reads TGTGCCAGCAGCTTACCGGGACTAGCTTTGAACGGGGAGCTGTTTTTT.

The chain joins TRBV2 to TRBJ1-1; possibly TRBD1 for D (5 bases). The V gene lost 10 bases and the J gene lost 6 bases, with 18 bases spanning the gap. CDR3 size: 13 residues. Germline CDR1 SNHLY, CDR2 FYNNEI. In DNA, the CDR3 is TGTGCCACCTCCGGGGGGGTTGACCCTGAAGCTTTCTTT. This gives the protein CATSGGVDPEAFF.

The chain carries TRBV15 and TRBJ2-1, with 11 bases matching TRBD2. The germline CDR1 and CDR2 sequences are LNHNV and YYDKDF (reference sequence). This CDR3 comprises 17 residues. The ends lost 4 bases at V and 6 bases at J; junction bases unmatched: 11. The CDR3 loop is CATSNPEASGGTNEQFF. As DNA, the CDR3 is TGTGCCACCAGCAACCCTGAGGCTAGCGGGGGGACCAATGAGCAGTTCTTC.

In DNA form, the CDR3 reads TGTGCCAGCAGCAATGGCGACAGGGTAGCCAACGTCCTGACTTTC. Its translation is CASSNGDRVANVLTF. This chain links TRBV21-1 with TRBJ2-6; the D call of TRBD1 is as the table states it, not checked on the DNA. TRBV21-1 is flagged as a pseudogene. The CDR3 covers 15 residues.

This clonotype showed up just a few times. The chain links TRBV12-3 or TRBV12-4 to TRBJ2-7, with D perhaps matching TRBD2 (5 bases). This CDR3 comprises 17 residues. Between the trimmed V and J ends, which lost 6 bases and 5 bases, there was a span of 26 bases. CDR3 bases: TGTGCCAGCAGCCGAAACCCCTTCGGACTTGTGGGAAACGAGCAGTACTTC. It translates to CASSRNPFGLVGNEQYF.

The rearrangement links TRBV12-3 or TRBV12-4 to TRBJ2-7; D tentatively reads TRBD1 or TRBD2 (5 bases each). V was clipped by 5 bases and J by 0 bases, with 14 bases between them. The CDR3 spans 15 residues. The CDR3 DNA reads as TGTGCCAGCAGTCCCCTGGGACCGGGCTCCTACGAGCAGTACTTC. Its protein product is CASSPLGPGSYEQYF.

This clonotype was observed a few times. The gene calls are TRBV7-2 and TRBJ2-2; a possible D gene is TRBD1 (5 bases). CDR1 and CDR2 (germline): SGHTA, FQGNSA. Trimming left V 3 bases short and J 4 bases short, with 12 bases between. The CDR3 totals 15 residues. CDR3 sequence reads: CASSFRRESTGELFF. DNA of the CDR3: TGTGCCAGCAGCTTTCGCAGGGAAAGCACCGGGGAGCTGTTTTTT.